This TCR beta chain stems from a study of cytomegalovirus exposure and HLA in healthy donors. General study findings and limits: The authors enumerated 150 to 200 TCR beta chains as linked to cytomegalovirus.

PCR employed 60 Vbeta and 13 Jbeta primers. The protocol was immunoSEQ multiplex PCR, while the TCRdb copy is restricted to in-frame clones and leaves out a portion. This table holds about 180,000 clones, 70% to 80% found once. Though probably carrying unrecorded immune exposures, donors were nominally healthy at sampling. This clone was seen a handful of times. Its cognate antigen is unknown. The clonotype originates from a man aged 18 to 30 in good health and CMV-seronegative. Sequencing was done on a sample of PBMCs.

CDR3 DNA sequence: TGCAGCGTTGAAGATCGCGGGGGCTCCTACGAGCAGTACTTC. It translates to CSVEDRGGSYEQYF. The chain uses TRBV29-1 and TRBJ2-7, with 7 positions matching TRBD2. CDR3 length equals 14 residues. V dropped 0 bases and J dropped 0; count of bases not matched to a gene: 2. In germline, CDR1 is SQVTM, CDR2 ANQGSEA.